This is a list of T cell receptor beta chains from one sample in a study of OX40 agonist ivuxolimab in advanced cancers. TCRdb's copy holds only in-frame clones and misses some; the assay was immunoSEQ multiplex PCR. This sample carries 80,000 to 100,000 clones, approximately 94% of them seen once, and the ten largest clones take more than 0.15%. Sample: CD4+ or CD8+ T cells sorted from blood, taken in a trial of the OX40 agonist ivuxolimab. Source of these receptors: an adult with an advanced solid tumor such as melanoma, head and neck, liver or kidney cancer. Each CDR3 is given with its conserved first and last residue. Fields, in order: V gene, J gene, clone size, D gene, CDR3 DNA, CDR3 protein. The D gene is left open where the match is weak. Expanded clones are given a class, and other clones once, few, many or no size at all.

>TRBV5-1|TRBJ1-4|NA|NA
TGCGCCAGCAGCCCTAGCCCTAATGAAAAACTGTTTTTT
CASSPSPNEKLFF
>TRBV11-2|TRBJ2-7|NA|NA
TGTGCCAGCAGCTTGGACTACGAGCAGTACTTC
CASSLDYEQYF
>TRBV4-2|TRBJ2-2|NA|NA
TGTGCCAGCAGCCAAGATTGGGGACAAAACACCGGGGAGCTGTTTTTT
CASSQDWGQNTGELFF
>TRBV7-2|TRBJ1-2|NA|TRBD1
TGTGCCAGCAGCCCATGGACAGGGACAAATGGCTACACCTTC
CASSPWTGTNGYTF
>TRBV18|TRBJ1-5|NA|TRBD1
TGTGCCAGCTCAGCCGACAGGGGAACGAATTTCAATCAGCCCCAGCATTTT
CASSADRGTNFNQPQHF
>TRBV6-6|TRBJ1-5|NA|NA
TGTGCCATCGCCGGGGGGCAGGGGAATCAGCCCCAGCATTTT
CAIAGGQGNQPQHF
>TRBV7-8|TRBJ2-5|NA|TRBD2
TGTGCCAGCAGCTTAGCACTAGCGGGTATACCCTCCCGGGAGACCCAGTACTTC
CASSLALAGIPSRETQYF
>TRBV7-2|TRBJ2-7|NA|TRBD2
TGTGCCAGCAGCTCTAGAGGGTGGGGACTAGCGGGGGCCCCCTACGAGCAGTACTTC
CASSSRGWGLAGAPYEQYF
>TRBV6-5|TRBJ2-6|once|NA
TGTGCCAGCAGTTCCTCCAACCCCTCTGGGGCCAACGTCCTGACTTTC
CASSSSNPSGANVLTF
>TRBV18|TRBJ2-7|NA|NA
TGTGCCAGCTCGCCCGGGCTCGCCCGCTACGAGCAGTACTTC
CASSPGLARYEQYF
>TRBV5-1|TRBJ1-2|NA|NA
TGCGCCAGCAGTCGGACGGAACTTAACTATGGCTACACCTTC
CASSRTELNYGYTF
>TRBV2|TRBJ1-2|NA|NA
TGTGCCAGCAGTGGTGAGAGGGGCCACTATGGCTACACCTTC
CASSGERGHYGYTF
>TRBV19|TRBJ1-6|NA|TRBD1
TGTGCCAGTACTACCGGAGGGGGCAGACGGTGGGATTCACCCCTCCACTTT
CASTTGGGRRWDSPLHF
>TRBV6-1|TRBJ1-3|NA|NA
TGTGCCAGCAGTGCCCGTGGGGGTCATGGAAACACCATATATTTT
CASSARGGHGNTIYF
>TRBV7-3|TRBJ2-3|NA|TRBD2
TGTGCCAGCAGCATAAATGTGGGACTAGCGGGCGGTACGCAGTATTTT
CASSINVGLAGGTQYF
>TRBV5-1|TRBJ2-7|NA|NA
TGCGCCAGCAGCAACGGACAGTCCTACGAGCAGTACTTC
CASSNGQSYEQYF
>TRBV5-1|TRBJ2-1|NA|TRBD2
TGCGCCAGCAGCTTGGATGGACTAGCTTACAACAATGAGCAGTTCTTC
CASSLDGLAYNNEQFF
>TRBV9|TRBJ2-7|NA|TRBD1
TGTGCCAGCAGCGTAGATCCGGGACAGGGGTACGAGCAGTACTTC
CASSVDPGQGYEQYF
>TRBV4-3|TRBJ1-5|NA|NA
TGCGCCAGCAGCCAAGTATTGTCCGGGAATCAGCCCCAGCATTTT
CASSQVLSGNQPQHF
>TRBV11-2|TRBJ2-7|NA|NA
TGTGCCAGCAGTCTGCTCGGGTACCGGGGTGACGAGCAGTACTTC
CASSLLGYRGDEQYF
>TRBV28|TRBJ1-5|NA|TRBD1
TGTGCCAGCAGTTTTAACACGGACAGGGAAGGTCAGCCCCAGCATTTT
CASSFNTDREGQPQHF
>TRBV15|TRBJ2-7|NA|NA
TGTGCCACCAGCAGAGACTCCTACGAGCAGTACTTC
CATSRDSYEQYF
>TRBV6-1|TRBJ2-7|NA|NA
TGTGCCAGCAGGGAGCAGTTCTACGAGCAGTACTTC
CASREQFYEQYF
>TRBV7-2|TRBJ2-7|NA|TRBD2
TGTGCCAGCAGCTTAGACCCAGCGGGAACCCCCTTAGGCGAGCAGTACTTC
CASSLDPAGTPLGEQYF
>TRBV7-9|TRBJ2-1|NA|NA
TGTGCCAGCAGCTTGCCCGAATCCCGGGGGTTATACAATGAGCAGTTCTTC
CASSLPESRGLYNEQFF
>TRBV11-2|TRBJ2-5|NA|NA
TGTGCCAGCAGCTTAGCGACGGCCCGGGAGACCCAGTACTTC
CASSLATARETQYF
>TRBV9|TRBJ2-3|NA|NA
TGTGCCAGCAGCCTGAAGGGGGGGCTAGCGGCAGATACGCAGTATTTT
CASSLKGGLAADTQYF
>TRBV6-5|TRBJ2-2|NA|TRBD2
TGTGCCAGCAGTAGCGGGGGGCACACCGGGGAGCTGTTTTTT
CASSSGGHTGELFF
>TRBV5-1|TRBJ2-5|NA|TRBD1
TGCGCCAGCAGCTCCGCCGGACAGGGAAGCCAAGAGACCCAGTACTTC
CASSSAGQGSQETQYF
>TRBV9|TRBJ1-1|NA|NA
TGTGCCAGCAGCAAAGGTGGGGGTTGGACTGAAGCTTTCTTT
CASSKGGGWTEAFF
>TRBV5-1|TRBJ2-1|NA|NA
TGCGCCAGCAGCTTTGGGTCATCGACTGGCGATGAGCAGTTCTTC
CASSFGSSTGDEQFF
>TRBV6-5|TRBJ2-5|NA|NA
TGTGCCAGCAGTCCTCGGGCAGGACGGGGAGAGACCCAGTACTTC
CASSPRAGRGETQYF
>TRBV5-8|TRBJ1-5|NA|NA
TGTGCCAGCAGCTTGGGGCAGGGATTGGGGCGGCCCCAGCATTTT
CASSLGQGLGRPQHF
>TRBV14|TRBJ1-3|NA|NA
TGTGCCAGCAGCCAAGACAGGGTAACTGGAAACACCATATATTTT
CASSQDRVTGNTIYF
>TRBV6-1|TRBJ1-3|NA|NA
TGTGCCAGTTTGGAGGGGACGCGGGGAAACACCATATATTTT
CASLEGTRGNTIYF
>TRBV7-2|TRBJ1-3|once|NA
TGTGCCAGCAGCTTAGGCCCGGAGAACACCATATATTTT
CASSLGPENTIYF
>TRBV2|TRBJ1-5|NA|TRBD1
TGTGCCACCATGGACAGGGGAGCAGGGAGCAATCAGCCCCAGCATTTT
CATMDRGAGSNQPQHF
>TRBV5-1|TRBJ1-2|NA|TRBD1
TGCGCCAGCAGCTGGGGGACAGAAAACTATGGCTACACCTTC
CASSWGTENYGYTF
>TRBV4-2|TRBJ1-5|NA|TRBD1
TGTGCCAGCAGCCCGGGACAGGGGGATCAGCCCCAGCATTTT
CASSPGQGDQPQHF
>TRBV29-1|TRBJ1-5|NA|TRBD1
TGCAGCGCTCGGGGACAGGGGCCCCAGCCCCAGCATTTT
CSARGQGPQPQHF
>TRBV9|TRBJ2-2|NA|NA
TGTGCCAGCAGCGTAGTACGGGCACCGACCGGGGAGCTGTTTTTT
CASSVVRAPTGELFF
>TRBV29-1|TRBJ2-4|NA|TRBD1
TGCAGCGTACAGGGGGAAAACATTCAGTACTTC
CSVQGENIQYF
>TRBV5-3|TRBJ1-4|once|NA
TGTGCCAGAAGCTTTCGCCGGAGGGCGGCTAATGAAAAACTGTTTTTT
CARSFRRRAANEKLFF
>TRBV5-1|TRBJ2-5|NA|TRBD2
TGCGCCAGCAGCTGGAGGCCGGGAGGAGGTCGGGGGGGCCTTGAGACCCAGTACTTC
CASSWRPGGGRGGLETQYF
>TRBV7-6|TRBJ1-5|NA|NA
TGTGCCAGCAGCTTAGAGGGAGGAAATAGCAATCAGCCCCAGCATTTT
CASSLEGGNSNQPQHF
>TRBV25-1|TRBJ1-1|NA|NA
TGTGCCAGCAGTGAATATGGGGAAAACACTGAAGCTTTCTTT
CASSEYGENTEAFF
>TRBV11-2|TRBJ1-2|NA|NA
TGTGCCAGCAACCCGGGCGGGGGCTATGGCTACACCTTC
CASNPGGGYGYTF
>TRBV4-3|TRBJ2-3|once|TRBD2
TGCGCCAGCAGCCAGTTCCTAGCGGGTAGCACAGATACGCAGTATTTT
CASSQFLAGSTDTQYF
>TRBV27|TRBJ2-4|NA|TRBD1
TGTGCCAGCAGTCTCCTCCCCGGGACAGGGTTGGACATTCAGTACTTC
CASSLLPGTGLDIQYF
>TRBV7-9|TRBJ2-1|NA|TRBD2
TGTGCCAGCAGCCCTCGGGCTAGCGGGGTAAACAATGAGCAGTTCTTC
CASSPRASGVNNEQFF
>TRBV29-1|TRBJ2-2|NA|NA
TGCAGCGTTGATTCTGACAGCATGAACACCGGGGAGCTGTTTTTT
CSVDSDSMNTGELFF
>TRBV10-3|TRBJ2-5|NA|TRBD1
TGTGCCATCAGTTTGGGACAGCGGGAGACCCAGTACTTC
CAISLGQRETQYF
>TRBV7-2|TRBJ2-2|NA|TRBD2
TGTGCCAGCAGTTTGGGACTAGCGCCTACCGGGGAGCTGTTTTTT
CASSLGLAPTGELFF